This T cell receptor (beta chain) was found in a study of T cell responses to AZD1222 COVID-19 vaccine. The study, taken as a whole, reports: AZD1222 recipients seropositive at baseline numbered only five to seven. Per reports, nearly half of all spike-specific TCRs target regions that are unmutated in variants.

CDR1 and CDR2 (germline): MGHRA, YSYEKL. The CDR3 covers 14 residues. V was shortened by 3 bases and J by 8 bases, with 15 bases between the two germline ends. Comments on this clone: The antigen is undetermined.

Some clones are missing from TCRdb's copy, which holds only in-frame ones; the method was immunoSEQ multiplex PCR. The sample consists of roughly 150,000 clones, more than 90% of them appearing once. This sample comprised peripheral blood, obtained on day 0 of AZD1222 vaccination. The chain links TRBV4-1 to TRBJ2-3, with D tentatively TRBD2 (5 bases). The receptor was derived from an adult in good health. CDR3 bases: TGCGCCAGCAGCCACCGGGCCGACGCGGGTACGCAGTATTTT. It yields the protein CASSHRADAGTQYF.